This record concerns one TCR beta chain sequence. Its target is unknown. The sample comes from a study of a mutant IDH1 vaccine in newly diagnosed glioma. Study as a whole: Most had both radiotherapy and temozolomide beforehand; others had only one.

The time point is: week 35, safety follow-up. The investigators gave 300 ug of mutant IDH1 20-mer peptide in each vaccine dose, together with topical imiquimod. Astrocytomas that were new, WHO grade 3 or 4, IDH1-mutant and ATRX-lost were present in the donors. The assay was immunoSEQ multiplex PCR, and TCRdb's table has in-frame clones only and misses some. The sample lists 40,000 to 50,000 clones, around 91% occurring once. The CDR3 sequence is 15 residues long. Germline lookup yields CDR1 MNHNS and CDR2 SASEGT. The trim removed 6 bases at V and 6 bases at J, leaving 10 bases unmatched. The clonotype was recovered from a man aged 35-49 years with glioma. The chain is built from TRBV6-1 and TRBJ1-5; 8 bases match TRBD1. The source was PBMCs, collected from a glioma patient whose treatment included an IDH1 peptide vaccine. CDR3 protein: CASSPGQGGGQPQHF. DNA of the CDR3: TGTGCCAGCAGCCCTGGACAGGGTGGTGGTCAGCCCCAGCATTTT.